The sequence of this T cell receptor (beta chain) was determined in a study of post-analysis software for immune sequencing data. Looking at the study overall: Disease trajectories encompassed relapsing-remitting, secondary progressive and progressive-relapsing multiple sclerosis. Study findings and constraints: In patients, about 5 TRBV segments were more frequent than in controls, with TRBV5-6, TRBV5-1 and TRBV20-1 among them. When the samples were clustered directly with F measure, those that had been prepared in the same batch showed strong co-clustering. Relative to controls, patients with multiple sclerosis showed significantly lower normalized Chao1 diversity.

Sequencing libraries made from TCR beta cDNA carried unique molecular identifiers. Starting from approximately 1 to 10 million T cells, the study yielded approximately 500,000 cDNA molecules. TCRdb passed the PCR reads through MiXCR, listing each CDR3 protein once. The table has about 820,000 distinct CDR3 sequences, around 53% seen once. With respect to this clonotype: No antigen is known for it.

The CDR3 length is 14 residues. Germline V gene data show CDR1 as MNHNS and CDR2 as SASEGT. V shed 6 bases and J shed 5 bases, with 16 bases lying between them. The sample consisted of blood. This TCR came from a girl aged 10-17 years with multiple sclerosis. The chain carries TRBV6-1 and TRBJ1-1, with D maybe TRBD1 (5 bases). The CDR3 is CASSRVGESTEAFF. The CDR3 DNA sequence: TGTGCCAGCAGCCGGGTGGGGGAATCGACTGAAGCTTTCTTT.